This T cell receptor (beta chain) was sequenced for a study of blood T cell repertoires in COVID-19. As for the study in general: Samples came from the United States, Italy and Spain, spanning acute and convalescent COVID-19. T cells, B-cell-depleted T cells, or PBMCs supplied cDNA or gDNA.

Here immunoSEQ multiplex PCR was the method, and the copy in TCRdb shows in-frame clones only, minus some. The table lists hundreds of thousands of clones, approximately 82% of them singletons. Germline V gives CDR1 MGHRA, CDR2 YSYEKL. The CDR3 length is 14 residues. V was shortened by 2 bases and J by 1 base, with 7 bases between the two germline ends. Clinical history as reported by participants underpinned cohort assignment. Exposed enrollees had met someone with a PCR-confirmed or clinician-diagnosed COVID-19 case at some point within the 2 weeks before study entry. J is TRBJ2-3 and V is TRBV4-1; D uncertain. The sequenced sample consisted of PBMCs or T cells enriched from blood (not recorded which). This sequence was found in a man aged 35-49 years who had been exposed to COVID-19. CDR3 nucleotide sequence: TGCGCCAGCAGCCAATTACTGGGCACAGATACGCAGTATTTT. Amino acids: CASSQLLGTDTQYF.